Listed below are T cell receptor beta chains from one sample, sequenced in a study of T cell repertoires in cytomegalovirus infection. One entry per CDR3 protein results from TCRdb running MiXCR on the reads. The table has 200,000 to 250,000 distinct CDR3 sequences, about 20% seen once. Material for sequencing was CD8+ T cells from PBMCs. These TCRs come from a human donor in good health (CMV status not recorded). Some clones in this sample may be carry-over from other donors' samples. The CDR3 runs from the conserved cysteine through the conserved F or W. A D gene is named only where the DNA matches it firmly. The size field is filled for only some rows; it gives once, few, many or a size class.

cdr3_length j_call d_call clone_size v_call cdr3_nt cdr3_aa
13 TRBJ2-1 . few TRBV7-9 TGTGCCAGAGGGTGGGAAACCGGGCCCGAGCAGTTCTTC CARGWETGPEQFF
13 TRBJ2-3 . . TRBV28 TGTGCCAGCAGTTTGCTCCCAGGGGATACGCAGTATTTT CASSLLPGDTQYF
16 TRBJ2-3 TRBD2 many TRBV7-2 TGTGCCAGCAGCCCAGAGCGGGGGGGCTTCGGAGATACGCAGTATTTT CASSPERGGFGDTQYF
15 TRBJ2-1 . few TRBV19 TGTGCCAGTAGTATGGACCTGAGCTCCTACAATGAGCAGTTCTTC CASSMDLSSYNEQFF
15 TRBJ2-5 . . TRBV5-4 TGTGCCAGCAGCTTCCCCACCCGGGGGCAAGAGACCCAGTACTTC CASSFPTRGQETQYF
15 TRBJ1-2 TRBD1 . TRBV3-1 TGTGCCAGCAGCCGAAAAGACAGGGCCAACTATGGCTACACCTTC CASSRKDRANYGYTF
15 TRBJ1-1 . . TRBV29-1 TGCAGCATATCTCCCCTTGACATTCCCCCCACTGAAGCTTTCTTT CSISPLDIPPTEAFF
14 TRBJ2-5 . . TRBV11-2 TGTGCCAGCAGCTCGTACTCCTCTCAAGAGACCCAGTACTTC CASSSYSSQETQYF
14 TRBJ2-7 TRBD2 many TRBV12-3/TRBV12-4 TGTGCCAGCAGTTTACGGCTAGCGGGGAACGAGCAGTACTTC CASSLRLAGNEQYF
19 TRBJ2-2 TRBD2 many TRBV7-6 TGTGCCAGCAGCCCGGGACTAGCGGGGGGGTACGTGAACACCGGGGAGCTGTTTTTT CASSPGLAGGYVNTGELFF
13 TRBJ1-1 . few TRBV4-1 TGCGCCAGCAGCCAAGTCTTGGGGTTTGAAGCTTTCTTT CASSQVLGFEAFF
12 TRBJ1-1 . . TRBV2 TGTGCCAGCAGTGGCCCTAAAGAGGAAGCTTTCTTT CASSGPKEEAFF
16 TRBJ1-2 . few TRBV5-6 TGTGCCAGCAGCTTGGGGCCCATCCTTGGGGCCTATGGCTACACCTTC CASSLGPILGAYGYTF
14 TRBJ1-6 . . TRBV27 TGTGCCAGCAGAGACGGGGCCGGCGATTCACCCCTCCACTTT CASRDGAGDSPLHF
15 TRBJ1-1 . many TRBV11-2 TGTGCCAGCAGCTTTGGGAGTACTGGGAACACTGAAGCTTTCTTT CASSFGSTGNTEAFF
14 TRBJ1-1 . . TRBV15 TGTGCCACCAGCAGTCTCAGGTGGGAGACTGAAGCTTTCTTT CATSSLRWETEAFF
11 TRBJ1-1 . . TRBV25-1 TGTGCCAGCAGTGTAGGGTCTGAAGCTTTCTTT CASSVGSEAFF
16 TRBJ2-1 TRBD2 few TRBV19 TGTGCCAGTAGTATAGGGGGTAGCGGGATATACAATGAGCAGTTCTTC CASSIGGSGIYNEQFF
11 TRBJ2-7 . many TRBV29-1 TGCAGCGTGTTCGTGAAGTACGAGCAGTACTTC CSVFVKYEQYF
15 TRBJ1-1 . few TRBV2 TGTGCCAGCAGTGTCCCGCCGAGCATGAACACTGAAGCTTTCTTT CASSVPPSMNTEAFF
16 TRBJ2-3 TRBD2 . TRBV7-4 TGTGCCAGCAGCCCCCGGACTAGCGGGGACACAGATACGCAGTATTTT CASSPRTSGDTDTQYF
15 TRBJ2-1 TRBD2 . TRBV12-3/TRBV12-4 TGTGCCAGCAGTTTATATGGGGGGGATTACAATGAGCAGTTCTTC CASSLYGGDYNEQFF
16 TRBJ1-3 . many TRBV7-2 TGTGCCAGCAGCCTGAATGTCGGGACCGGGGGAAACACCATATATTTT CASSLNVGTGGNTIYF
15 TRBJ2-7 TRBD1 . TRBV19 TGTGCCAGTAGTTATTCCGGGACAGGGGCCTACGAGCAGTACTTC CASSYSGTGAYEQYF
14 TRBJ1-2 TRBD1 . TRBV25-1 TGTGCCAGCAGTGACTCAGGGGGCGCATATGGCTACACCTTC CASSDSGGAYGYTF
17 TRBJ1-6 . many TRBV7-6 TGTGCCAGCAGCCACGAACCGGGGGGCCCTTATAATTCACCCCTCCACTTT CASSHEPGGPYNSPLHF
14 TRBJ2-5 . . TRBV28 TGTGCCAGCAGCGGTGCTGGGGTTTTGAAGACCCAGTACTTC CASSGAGVLKTQYF
15 TRBJ1-1 . many TRBV20-1 TGCAGTGCTAGAGATCCCCAGGGGCCGAACACTGAAGCTTTCTTT CSARDPQGPNTEAFF
14 TRBJ1-1 . . TRBV7-9 TGTGCCAGCACCATGGGACTTATTAACACTGAAGCTTTCTTT CASTMGLINTEAFF
16 TRBJ2-6 . many TRBV7-2 TGTGCCAGCAGCTATGGACAGTCCTCTGGGGCCAACGTCCTGACTTTC CASSYGQSSGANVLTF
14 TRBJ2-1 TRBD2 . TRBV19 TGTGCCAGTAGTATGGGGACTAGCAAAAATGAGCAGTTCTTC CASSMGTSKNEQFF
12 TRBJ2-2 . many TRBV7-2 TGTGCCAGCAGCTCGACAGGACGGGAGCTGTTTTTT CASSSTGRELFF
14 TRBJ2-7 TRBD1 many TRBV7-6 TGTGCCAGCAGCTTCGGGACAGGGACCTACGAGCAGTACTTC CASSFGTGTYEQYF
15 TRBJ1-5 . medium-sized TRBV7-2 TGTGCCAGCAGCCCCACGACGGGACCTCATCAGCCCCAGCATTTT CASSPTTGPHQPQHF
13 TRBJ1-5 . few TRBV2 TGTGCCAGCAGTGAATACTTAAATCAGCCCCAGCATTTT CASSEYLNQPQHF
14 TRBJ2-5 . few TRBV12-3/TRBV12-4 TGTGCCAGCAGTTTGGACACGTACCAAGAGACCCAGTACTTC CASSLDTYQETQYF
14 TRBJ1-2 . . TRBV27 TGTGCCAGCAGTTTACTGCCACTCTCGGGCGGCTACACCTTC CASSLLPLSGGYTF
13 TRBJ2-3 . few TRBV20-1 TGCAGTGCTCCACCTACTCGCACAGATACGCAGTATTTT CSAPPTRTDTQYF
18 TRBJ2-6 TRBD1 . TRBV7-9 TGTGCCAGCAGCTATCCCGGGACAGGGATCTCTGGGGCCAACGTCCTGACTTTC CASSYPGTGISGANVLTF
14 TRBJ2-7 . few TRBV6-6 TGTGCCAGCAGTTACTTTAGGGAACCCTACGAGCAGTACTTC CASSYFREPYEQYF
16 TRBJ2-1 TRBD2 . TRBV3-1 TGTGCCAGCAGCCAAAAGGGACTAAGCTCCTACAATGAGCAGTTCTTC CASSQKGLSSYNEQFF
15 TRBJ2-1 . once TRBV5-6 TGTGCCAGCAGCTCGAACAGAGAAAGATACAATGAGCAGTTCTTC CASSSNRERYNEQFF
12 TRBJ2-7 . few TRBV12-3/TRBV12-4 TGTGCCAGCAGTTTTGTGGCCTACGAGCAGTACTTC CASSFVAYEQYF
15 TRBJ1-6 . few TRBV7-6 TGTGCCAGCACCCCTCCCGGACAGCAACGATCACCCCTCCACTTT CASTPPGQQRSPLHF
14 TRBJ2-1 . medium-sized TRBV7-3 TGTGCCAGCAGCTTATCGGGGGCGATCAATGAGCAGTTCTTC CASSLSGAINEQFF
15 TRBJ1-5 . . TRBV27 TGTGCCAGCAGTTTATGGGGCAGTAGCAATCAGCCCCAGCATTTT CASSLWGSSNQPQHF
16 TRBJ2-3 TRBD2 . TRBV11-3 TGTGCCAGCAGCTTAACCCGGGGGGGACGCACAGATACGCAGTATTTT CASSLTRGGRTDTQYF
14 TRBJ2-7 TRBD1 many TRBV6-5 TGTGCCAGCAGTTACGGCGCAGGGGGCTACGAGCAGTACTTC CASSYGAGGYEQYF
17 TRBJ2-3 . . TRBV6-5 TGTGCCAGCAGTCGTATCTCGGGGGGCCGGGTCCCAGATACGCAGTATTTT CASSRISGGRVPDTQYF